This T cell receptor beta chain was retrieved from a study of vaccination and CD4 T cells after COVID-19. Overall study: Two-dose vaccination with either BNT162b2 or mRNA-1273 was given to participants.

Cultured CD4+ T-cell DNA underwent Oncomine TCR Beta short-read sequencing. TCRdb reprocessed the PCR reads with MiXCR, giving one entry per CDR3 protein. The sample carries under 9,000 distinct CDR3 sequences, about 71% recorded once. Treatment meaning: roughly nine-day PBMC culture with coronavirus spike peptide pools or control peptides (ViraFEST assay). Ahead of the COVID-19 pandemic (2011-2018), the CD4+ T cells of the unexposed donor were collected. Per well, some 2 million PBMCs were cultured in the presence of 9 to 10 IU/ml IL-2 and 9 to 10 ug/ml peptide pools. In its sample, this clonotype was seen a few times. The antigen is not known. This TCR was sampled from a human donor in good health. Material: CD4+ T cells from blood, cultured in vitro.

The chain's CDR3 is CSAGGVYPENTEAFF. The CDR3 nucleotides are TGCAGTGCTGGCGGCGTTTACCCGGAGAACACTGAAGCTTTCTTT. The chain carries TRBV20-1 and TRBJ1-1; D uncertain. Germline-derived CDR1 and CDR2 are DFQATT and SNEGSKA (reference sequence). V was trimmed by 5 bases and J by 1 base, leaving 17 bases between them. The CDR3 is 15 amino acids.